This T cell receptor beta chain was found in a study of CD8+ T cells in alopecia areata. Study-level background: Treated patients were given 5 to 10 mg oral tofacitinib twice daily.

Findings of the study overall: Persistence of many expanded lesional clones was seen in scalp and blood during tofacitinib. Scalp sample sequencing also detects resident alphabeta T cells of normal skin. Scalp lesions, especially in alopecia totalis/universalis, had higher clonality than normal scalp.

Specified treatment: oral pan-JAK inhibitor, 5-10 mg twice daily. Details on this clone: As yet, its antigen is unknown.

Investigators isolated RNA and reverse transcribed it into cDNA to act as the sequencing template. Repertoires were generated with immunoSEQ multiplex PCR, while TCRdb's copy carries only in-frame clones and drops some. The table has a few hundred thousand clones, under 60% seen once; the top ten hold 1.5% to 2%. The CDR3 spans 15 residues. Germline V gives CDR1 SQVTM, CDR2 ANQGSEA. V dropped 2 bases and J dropped 1 base, with 11 bases sitting between them. The V gene is TRBV29-1, the J gene TRBJ2-2; D is ambiguous. Sample: CD4+ T cells sorted from blood, taken at week 4, from a patient treated with tofacitinib. The TCR was taken from a human donor with alopecia areata. The CDR3 here is CSVESAVENTGELFF. As DNA, the CDR3 is TGCAGCGTTGAATCGGCAGTAGAGAACACCGGGGAGCTGTTTTTT.